This is a list of T cell receptor beta chains from one sample in a study of blood T cell repertoires in COVID-19. The data were produced by immunoSEQ multiplex PCR, yet TCRdb's version contains in-frame clones alone and is incomplete. This sample has approximately 180,000 clones, with 75% to 85% found just once. Sequenced material: PBMCs or T cells enriched from blood (not recorded which). These receptor sequences come from a woman in her 50s with acute COVID-19. The CDR3 runs from the conserved cysteine through the conserved F or W. The D gene is left open where the match is weak. Clone size is stated in some rows and not others, as once, few, many or a class when expanded.

v_call: TRBV29-1; d_call: NA; clone_size: NA; j_call: TRBJ1-1; cdr3_nt: TGCAGCGCCCGAGTGGGGGGAGGTGCCACTGAAGCTTTCTTT; cdr3_aa: CSARVGGGATEAFF
v_call: TRBV4-1; d_call: TRBD2; clone_size: NA; j_call: TRBJ2-1; cdr3_nt: TGCGCCAGCAGCCAAACCGGACTAGCGGGGGTCGATGAGCAGTTCTTC; cdr3_aa: CASSQTGLAGVDEQFF
v_call: TRBV7-2; d_call: TRBD1; clone_size: once; j_call: TRBJ1-1; cdr3_nt: TGTGCCAGCAGCTTATTCTTTCAGGGGGCAGGTGAAGCTTTCTTT; cdr3_aa: CASSLFFQGAGEAFF
v_call: TRBV28; d_call: NA; clone_size: NA; j_call: TRBJ1-6; cdr3_nt: TGTGCCAGCATCTCCCTAGGTTCACCCCTCCACTTT; cdr3_aa: CASISLGSPLHF
v_call: TRBV11-2; d_call: NA; clone_size: NA; j_call: TRBJ1-4; cdr3_nt: TGTGCCAGCAGCGGTACAGGGTCCTCCGAAAAACTGTTTTTT; cdr3_aa: CASSGTGSSEKLFF
v_call: TRBV28; d_call: NA; clone_size: NA; j_call: TRBJ2-3; cdr3_nt: TGTGCCAGCATGAGTTTCACAGATACGCAGTATTTT; cdr3_aa: CASMSFTDTQYF
v_call: TRBV28; d_call: TRBD1; clone_size: NA; j_call: TRBJ1-2; cdr3_nt: TGTGCCAGCCGTACAGGGGGCTATGGCTACACCTTC; cdr3_aa: CASRTGGYGYTF
v_call: TRBV19; d_call: TRBD2; clone_size: few; j_call: TRBJ2-2; cdr3_nt: TGTGCCAGTTCACTCAGGGGACTAGTTACCGGGGAGCTGTTTTTT; cdr3_aa: CASSLRGLVTGELFF
v_call: TRBV5-5; d_call: NA; clone_size: once; j_call: TRBJ1-2; cdr3_nt: TGTGCCAGCAGTAGCGGAGGCGGGTATGGCTACACCTTC; cdr3_aa: CASSSGGGYGYTF
v_call: TRBV2; d_call: NA; clone_size: few; j_call: TRBJ1-1; cdr3_nt: TGTGCCAGCAGTCTGGACAGAACTGAAGCTTTCTTT; cdr3_aa: CASSLDRTEAFF
v_call: TRBV19; d_call: TRBD1; clone_size: NA; j_call: TRBJ1-1; cdr3_nt: TGTGCCAGTAGTGCCCAACAGGGGGAGAACACTGAAGCTTTCTTT; cdr3_aa: CASSAQQGENTEAFF
v_call: TRBV9; d_call: TRBD1; clone_size: NA; j_call: TRBJ1-4; cdr3_nt: TGTGCCAGCAGCGTAACCCCCGGGACAGGGGATGAAAAACTGTTTTTT; cdr3_aa: CASSVTPGTGDEKLFF
v_call: TRBV6-2/TRBV6-3; d_call: NA; clone_size: once; j_call: TRBJ1-5; cdr3_nt: TGTGCCAGCAGTTATGGGGGCGCCAACCCCAATCAGCCCCAGCATTTT; cdr3_aa: CASSYGGANPNQPQHF
v_call: TRBV12-5; d_call: TRBD1; clone_size: NA; j_call: TRBJ2-2; cdr3_nt: TGTGCTAGTAGCGAACAGGGGGTCGGGGAGCTGTTTTTT; cdr3_aa: CASSEQGVGELFF
v_call: TRBV7-9; d_call: NA; clone_size: once; j_call: TRBJ2-5; cdr3_nt: TGTGCCAGCAGTCAAAACCCTCCCGGGCAAGAGACCCAGTACTTC; cdr3_aa: CASSQNPPGQETQYF
v_call: TRBV5-8; d_call: NA; clone_size: NA; j_call: TRBJ1-5; cdr3_nt: TGTGCCAGCAGCCCTGGGGAGCATCAGCCCCAGCATTTT; cdr3_aa: CASSPGEHQPQHF
v_call: TRBV14; d_call: NA; clone_size: NA; j_call: TRBJ1-1; cdr3_nt: TGTGCCAGCAGCCCCCATCCGACAACGAACACTGAAGCTTTCTTT; cdr3_aa: CASSPHPTTNTEAFF
v_call: TRBV3-1/TRBV3-2; d_call: NA; clone_size: NA; j_call: TRBJ2-2; cdr3_nt: TGTGCCAGCAGCCGTCAGGGTCCCGGGGAGCTGTTTTTT; cdr3_aa: CASSRQGPGELFF
v_call: TRBV5-1; d_call: NA; clone_size: NA; j_call: TRBJ1-6; cdr3_nt: TGCGCCAGCAGCAGGCAGGGGATGAGGTCCTATAATTCACCCCTCCACTTT; cdr3_aa: CASSRQGMRSYNSPLHF
v_call: TRBV6-4; d_call: NA; clone_size: NA; j_call: TRBJ1-1; cdr3_nt: TGTGCCAGCAGTCGGACAGAGAACACTGAAGCTTTCTTT; cdr3_aa: CASSRTENTEAFF
v_call: TRBV11-3; d_call: TRBD2; clone_size: NA; j_call: TRBJ2-3; cdr3_nt: TGTGCCAGCAGCCAAAGCGGGGGGTCAGATACGCAGTATTTT; cdr3_aa: CASSQSGGSDTQYF
v_call: TRBV2; d_call: TRBD1; clone_size: NA; j_call: TRBJ2-4; cdr3_nt: TGTGCCGCTGATGAGGGACAGGGGTCCATTCAGTACTTC; cdr3_aa: CAADEGQGSIQYF
v_call: TRBV7-9; d_call: NA; clone_size: NA; j_call: TRBJ2-3; cdr3_nt: TGTGCCAGCAGCTTAGGTCGGGGAACTAGCACAGATACGCAGTATTTT; cdr3_aa: CASSLGRGTSTDTQYF
v_call: TRBV18; d_call: TRBD2; clone_size: NA; j_call: TRBJ2-5; cdr3_nt: TGTGCCAGCTCATCAACTAGCGGGGGACCACAAGAGACCCAGTACTTC; cdr3_aa: CASSSTSGGPQETQYF
v_call: TRBV5-8; d_call: NA; clone_size: NA; j_call: TRBJ1-6; cdr3_nt: TGTGCCAGCAGCTTGGTCCAGGGGTACTCACCCCTCCACTTT; cdr3_aa: CASSLVQGYSPLHF
v_call: TRBV5-1; d_call: TRBD1; clone_size: NA; j_call: TRBJ2-5; cdr3_nt: TGCGCCAGCAGCTTGGGACAGGGGATACAAGAGACCCAGTACTTC; cdr3_aa: CASSLGQGIQETQYF
v_call: TRBV5-6; d_call: TRBD2; clone_size: NA; j_call: TRBJ2-3; cdr3_nt: TGTGCCAGCAGGGAAACGGGACTAGCATCTGATACGCAGTATTTT; cdr3_aa: CASRETGLASDTQYF
v_call: TRBV28; d_call: TRBD1; clone_size: once; j_call: TRBJ1-2; cdr3_nt: TGTGCCAGCAGTTTGGGGACAGGGGGTGGCTACACCTTC; cdr3_aa: CASSLGTGGGYTF
v_call: TRBV19; d_call: NA; clone_size: NA; j_call: TRBJ1-5; cdr3_nt: TGTGCCAGTAAGGGTGGAGGGGTTGTTAATCAGCCCCAGCATTTT; cdr3_aa: CASKGGGVVNQPQHF
v_call: TRBV24-1; d_call: TRBD2; clone_size: few; j_call: TRBJ2-1; cdr3_nt: TGTGCCACCAGTGATCTAGCGGGGGGAACCTACAATGAGCAGTTCTTC; cdr3_aa: CATSDLAGGTYNEQFF
v_call: TRBV29-1; d_call: TRBD2; clone_size: NA; j_call: TRBJ2-1; cdr3_nt: TGCAGCGTTGAACTAGCGGGGGGGCTACCGGATGAGCAGTTCTTC; cdr3_aa: CSVELAGGLPDEQFF
v_call: TRBV6-5; d_call: NA; clone_size: NA; j_call: TRBJ1-6; cdr3_nt: TGTGCCAGCAGAGGAGGGGCGAATTCACCCCTCCACTTT; cdr3_aa: CASRGGANSPLHF
v_call: TRBV25-1; d_call: TRBD1; clone_size: NA; j_call: TRBJ1-2; cdr3_nt: TGTGCCAGCAGAAGACAGGGGGCGAACTATGGCTACACCTTC; cdr3_aa: CASRRQGANYGYTF
v_call: TRBV7-8; d_call: NA; clone_size: few; j_call: TRBJ1-2; cdr3_nt: TGTGCCAGCAGCTTTCCTGTGAACTATGGCTACACCTTC; cdr3_aa: CASSFPVNYGYTF
v_call: TRBV4-1; d_call: NA; clone_size: NA; j_call: TRBJ1-4; cdr3_nt: TGCGCCAGCAGCCAAGGCGGACAGACCTTTAATGAAAAACTGTTTTTT; cdr3_aa: CASSQGGQTFNEKLFF
v_call: TRBV27; d_call: NA; clone_size: NA; j_call: TRBJ1-1; cdr3_nt: TGTGCCAGCAGTTCCCCGGGACAAAACACTGAAGCTTTCTTT; cdr3_aa: CASSSPGQNTEAFF
v_call: TRBV4-1; d_call: NA; clone_size: NA; j_call: TRBJ1-6; cdr3_nt: TGCGCCAGCAGCCAAGATACCTTTAGCTCCTATAATTCACCCCTCCACTTT; cdr3_aa: CASSQDTFSSYNSPLHF
v_call: TRBV19; d_call: NA; clone_size: NA; j_call: TRBJ1-2; cdr3_nt: TGTGCCAGTAAAGGGGAGGGCCGGAACTATGGCTACACCTTC; cdr3_aa: CASKGEGRNYGYTF
v_call: TRBV7-8; d_call: NA; clone_size: NA; j_call: TRBJ1-4; cdr3_nt: TGTGCCAGCAGCCCCGCCTTCGGAAAACTGTTTTTT; cdr3_aa: CASSPAFGKLFF
v_call: TRBV5-6; d_call: TRBD2; clone_size: NA; j_call: TRBJ2-1; cdr3_nt: TGTGCCAGCAGCTCCAGACTAGCGGGGTTCAATGAGCAGTTCTTC; cdr3_aa: CASSSRLAGFNEQFF
v_call: TRBV7-9; d_call: TRBD1; clone_size: many; j_call: TRBJ1-4; cdr3_nt: TGTGCCAGCAGCTTAGGTTCCGGGACAGGGCTGAGTGAAAAACTGTTTTTT; cdr3_aa: CASSLGSGTGLSEKLFF
v_call: TRBV18; d_call: TRBD1; clone_size: NA; j_call: TRBJ1-4; cdr3_nt: TGTGCCAGCTCACCACCGTCTAGGACAGGGAATGAAAAACTGTTTTTT; cdr3_aa: CASSPPSRTGNEKLFF
v_call: TRBV28; d_call: NA; clone_size: NA; j_call: TRBJ2-2; cdr3_nt: TGTGCCAGCAGACCAACTAGTCAGGAGCTGTTTTTT; cdr3_aa: CASRPTSQELFF
v_call: TRBV2; d_call: NA; clone_size: once; j_call: TRBJ1-5; cdr3_nt: TGTGCCAGCAGTGAAACCCCACAGGGAATGGTGGGCAATCAGCCCCAGCATTTT; cdr3_aa: CASSETPQGMVGNQPQHF
v_call: TRBV4-1; d_call: NA; clone_size: NA; j_call: TRBJ1-4; cdr3_nt: TGCGCCAGCGCACTATCGGGTGAAAAACTGTTTTTT; cdr3_aa: CASALSGEKLFF
v_call: TRBV6-5; d_call: TRBD1; clone_size: NA; j_call: TRBJ1-1; cdr3_nt: TGTGCCAGCAGGGATCGGGACAGGGGTCGGACTGAAGCTTTCTTT; cdr3_aa: CASRDRDRGRTEAFF
v_call: TRBV5-1; d_call: NA; clone_size: NA; j_call: TRBJ2-5; cdr3_nt: TGCGCCAGCACTCCCCAGGTGGGCGCAGAAGAGACCCAGTACTTC; cdr3_aa: CASTPQVGAEETQYF
v_call: TRBV11-1; d_call: NA; clone_size: NA; j_call: TRBJ1-1; cdr3_nt: TGTGCCAGCAGCTTAGAAACATCCGCTGAAGCTTTCTTT; cdr3_aa: CASSLETSAEAFF
v_call: TRBV4-1; d_call: NA; clone_size: once; j_call: TRBJ2-1; cdr3_nt: TGCGCCAGCAGCCAGGACTCCCCTGCCTACAATGAGCAGTTCTTC; cdr3_aa: CASSQDSPAYNEQFF
v_call: TRBV5-8; d_call: TRBD2; clone_size: NA; j_call: TRBJ2-1; cdr3_nt: TGTGCCAGCAGCGAGGACACTAGCGGGGGTGACAATGAGCAGTTCTTC; cdr3_aa: CASSEDTSGGDNEQFF
v_call: TRBV19; d_call: TRBD1; clone_size: NA; j_call: TRBJ1-1; cdr3_nt: TGTGCCACCACGGACAGGGAGTACACTGAAGCTTTCTTT; cdr3_aa: CATTDREYTEAFF
v_call: TRBV15; d_call: NA; clone_size: NA; j_call: TRBJ1-1; cdr3_nt: TGTGCCACCAGCAGAGACCGGGGGTCCACTGAAGCTTTCTTT; cdr3_aa: CATSRDRGSTEAFF
v_call: TRBV6-5; d_call: NA; clone_size: NA; j_call: TRBJ2-6; cdr3_nt: TGTGCCAGCAGTTCCAAGCGCTCTGGGGCCAACGTCCTGACTTTC; cdr3_aa: CASSSKRSGANVLTF
v_call: TRBV9; d_call: NA; clone_size: NA; j_call: TRBJ2-2; cdr3_nt: TGTGCCAGCAGCCCCGGGGACGCGGGGACCGGGGAGCTGTTTTTT; cdr3_aa: CASSPGDAGTGELFF
v_call: TRBV18; d_call: NA; clone_size: NA; j_call: TRBJ1-2; cdr3_nt: TGTGCCAGCTCACCTACCACTGCGGGTGGGAACTATGGCTACACCTTC; cdr3_aa: CASSPTTAGGNYGYTF
v_call: TRBV28; d_call: NA; clone_size: NA; j_call: TRBJ2-3; cdr3_nt: TGTGCCAGCAGTTTGGCTTGGACAGCCAGCACAGATACGCAGTATTTT; cdr3_aa: CASSLAWTASTDTQYF
v_call: TRBV29-1; d_call: NA; clone_size: NA; j_call: TRBJ2-2; cdr3_nt: TGCAGCGTTGCTGTGGAGTCCGGGGAGCTGTTTTTT; cdr3_aa: CSVAVESGELFF
v_call: TRBV4-2; d_call: TRBD1; clone_size: NA; j_call: TRBJ1-3; cdr3_nt: TGTGCCAGCAGCCAACTGCCGGGACAGACTACTTCCTCTGGAAACACCATATATTTT; cdr3_aa: CASSQLPGQTTSSGNTIYF
v_call: TRBV29-1; d_call: NA; clone_size: NA; j_call: TRBJ1-3; cdr3_nt: TGCAGCGCCGCATTCAGCTCTGGAAACACCATATATTTT; cdr3_aa: CSAAFSSGNTIYF
v_call: TRBV19; d_call: TRBD2; clone_size: NA; j_call: TRBJ2-3; cdr3_nt: TGTGCCACCGCCGACGAGGGCGGGGGAACCACAGATACGCAGTATTTT; cdr3_aa: CATADEGGGTTDTQYF